This entry lists 31 T cell receptor beta chains sequenced from one sample in a study of T-cell reconstitution after alpha-beta-depleted transplantation in children. Preparation of the TCRbeta library involved a method that used unique molecular identifiers. A single record per CDR3 protein comes from TCRdb applying MiXCR to the PCR reads. The data hold 670,000 or so distinct CDR3 sequences, with under 15% observed a single time. The material was PBMCs, obtained before TCRalphabeta/CD19-depleted stem cell transplant. These receptors originate from a girl under 10 years old with congenital amegakaryocytic thrombocytopenia, due to receive a stem cell transplant.

This clonotype showed up many times. The J gene is TRBJ1-2, the V gene TRBV5-1; perhaps TRBD1 as D (5 bases). Between the trimmed V and J ends, which lost 0 bases and 4 bases, there was a span of 13 bases. CDR3 length: 15 amino acids. Germline V lookup: CDR1 SGHRS, CDR2 YFSETQ. CDR3 sequence reads: CASSLEPAGTYGYTF. CDR3 in DNA: TGCGCCAGCAGCTTGGAACCCGCAGGGACCTATGGCTACACCTTC.

This clonotype was seen a handful of times. The rearrangement joins TRBV7-9 to TRBJ1-1; weak D call: TRBD1 (5 bases). CDR3 size: 14 residues. Per germline, CDR1 SEHNR and CDR2 FQNEAQ (reference sequence). V gave up 2 bases and J gave up 1 base, with 8 bases separating them. CDR3 in amino acids: CASSLITGNTEAFF. Written as DNA, the CDR3 is TGTGCCAGCAGCTTAATCACAGGGAACACTGAAGCTTTCTTT.

This clonotype was counted ten times or more. The chain employs TRBV27 and TRBJ1-2; no clear D. Between the trimmed V and J ends, which lost 4 bases and 5 bases, there was a span of 8 bases. The CDR3 loop spans 12 amino acids. Per germline, CDR1 MNHEY and CDR2 SMNVEV (reference sequence). The CDR3 sequence: CASSSNLYGYTF. DNA for the CDR3: TGTGCCAGCAGTTCCAACCTTTATGGCTACACCTTC.

The rearrangement joins TRBV11-1 to TRBJ1-2; unclear D gene. In germline, CDR1 is SGHAT, CDR2 FQDESV (reference sequence). This CDR3 spans 13 amino acids. V was trimmed by 6 bases and J by 4 bases, leaving 12 bases between them. The CDR3 sequence is CASSPSSSYGYTF. DNA of the CDR3: TGTGCCAGCAGTCCTTCTTCGTCCTATGGCTACACCTTC.

This clonotype occurred many times. The V and J genes are TRBV29-1 and TRBJ2-1; D call uncertain. V was trimmed by 4 bases and J by 9 bases, leaving 7 bases between them. Germline V gives CDR1 SQVTM, CDR2 ANQGSEA. CDR3 size: 10 residues. The CDR3 here is CSVGRSEQFF. DNA of the CDR3: TGCAGCGTTGGTCGTAGTGAGCAGTTCTTC.

The V call is TRBV19, the J call TRBJ2-7; 10 nucleotides line up with TRBD1. Germline V gene data show CDR1 as LNHDA and CDR2 as SQIVND (reference sequence). The ends lost 4 bases at V and 3 bases at J; junction bases unmatched: 6. CDR3 size: 15 residues. CDR3 loop: CASSSPRDRGYEQYF. The CDR3, as DNA: TGTGCCAGTAGTAGCCCCCGGGACAGGGGCTACGAGCAGTACTTC. The variable domain in full, with the rest retrieved from reference TRBV19 and TRBJ2-7, is DGGITQSPKYLFRKEGQNVTLSCEQNLNHDAMYWYRQDPGQGLRLIYYSQIVNDFQKGDIAEGYSVSREKKESFPLTVTSAQKNPTAFYLCASSSPRDRGYEQYFGPGTRLTVT.

This chain uses TRBV4-1 with TRBJ2-3; unclear D gene. CDR3 length: 13 residues. Deletions cut 3 bases from V and 4 bases from J, with 8 bases between. The germline V gene has CDR1 MGHRA and CDR2 YSYEKL. This CDR3 reads CASSQGFADTQYF. Written as DNA, the CDR3 is TGCGCCAGCAGCCAGGGGTTTGCAGATACGCAGTATTTT.

This clonotype was seen at least ten times. The chain employs TRBV20-1 and TRBJ1-5, with D unresolved. The V gene lost 3 bases and the J gene lost 4 bases, with 13 bases spanning the gap. CDR1 is DFQATT, CDR2 SNEGSKA, per germline (reference sequence). The CDR3 is 14 amino acids. The CDR3 is CSASSHGANQPQHF. CDR3 DNA: TGCAGTGCTAGCTCCCACGGAGCTAATCAGCCCCAGCATTTT.

At least ten counts were recorded for this clonotype. A junction boundary mismatches the germline segment, possibly from a read error. The J gene is TRBJ2-3, the V gene TRBV12-3 or TRBV12-4; 11 positions agree with TRBD2. The length of the CDR3 is 14 residues. CDR3 sequence (DNA): TGTGCCAGCAGCTTAGCGGGAGGGCCAGATACGCAGTATTTT. It codes for CASSLAGGPDTQYF.

The table lists this clonotype with many counts. The rearrangement joins TRBV15 to TRBJ2-7; maybe TRBD1 (6 bases). The CDR3 length is 17 residues. The germline gives CDR1 LNHNV, CDR2 YYDKDF (reference sequence). Trimming took off 2 bases at V and 2 bases at J, with 19 bases between the two ends. DNA of the CDR3: TGTGCCACCAGCAGATCCATCCTTACGCGACAGGCCTACGAGCAGTACTTC. Encoded protein: CATSRSILTRQAYEQYF.

At least ten counts were recorded for this clonotype. V gene TRBV20-1 combines with J gene TRBJ2-3; D gene uncertain. The CDR3 loop spans 17 amino acids. V lost 3 bases and J lost 0, with 19 bases in between. Germline V CDR1 and CDR2: DFQATT, SNEGSKA (reference sequence). Here the CDR3 DNA reads TGCAGTGCTAGTGGTATGGGTTATGGGGAAAGCACAGATACGCAGTATTTT. This gives the protein CSASGMGYGESTDTQYF.

This sequence joins TRBV10-3 and TRBJ2-3; D gene unclear. This CDR3 contains 15 residues. Trimming cost V 4 bases and J 6 bases, with 17 bases left between them. Germline CDR1 ENHRY, CDR2 SYGVKD. The CDR3 sequence: CAISVLFDGADTQYF. CDR3 coding DNA: TGTGCCATCAGTGTACTTTTCGATGGAGCCGATACGCAGTATTTT.

Of note for this clonotype: This may be a read error, as it is one base from a much larger clone. The chain couples TRBV5-1 to TRBJ1-1; D is unclear. V lost 4 bases and J lost 0, with 16 bases in between. Germline V gives CDR1 SGHRS, CDR2 YFSETQ. The CDR3 extends over 16 amino acids. CDR3 loop: CASSHFREQMNTEAFF. The DNA for the CDR3 is TGCGCCAGCAGCCACTTTCGTGAACAGATGAACACTGAAGCTTTCTTT.

This clonotype was found many times. V is TRBV28 and J is TRBJ1-5, with a weak D call TRBD1 (5 bases). This CDR3 is 14 amino acids long. In germline, CDR1 is MDHEN, CDR2 SYDVKM. Trimming shortened V by 10 bases and J by 8 bases, and 21 bases separated the two germline ends. Written as DNA, the CDR3 is TGTGCCACCGTTTCCGAAGGGGTTCGGAAGCCCCAGCATTTT. Amino acid sequence: CATVSEGVRKPQHF.

This clonotype was picked up many times. The chain links TRBV5-6 to TRBJ1-2, with a possible D match to TRBD1 (6 bases). The CDR3 has 13 amino acids. In germline, CDR1 is SGHDT, CDR2 YYEEEE. V was trimmed by 5 bases and J by 4 bases, leaving 12 bases between them. CDR3 sequence reads: CASSRRGSYGYTF. As DNA, the CDR3 is TGTGCCAGCAGTCGGAGGGGGTCCTATGGCTACACCTTC.

A word on this clonotype: Just one base apart from a much larger clone, this may be a read error. The CDR3 nucleotides read TGCGCCAGCAGCCGAGGGGAAGATACCTATGGCTACCCCTTC. Translated: CASSRGEDTYGYPF. The chain uses TRBV5-1 and TRBJ1-2, with D possibly matching TRBD1 (5 bases). The CDR3 is 14 amino acids. CDR1 is SGHRS and CDR2 is YFSETQ in the germline V gene. Supplemented by reference TRBV5-1 and TRBJ1-2, the full variable domain reads KAGVTQTPRYLIKTRGQQVTLSCSPISGHRSVSWYQQTPGQGLQFLFEYFSETQRNKGNFPGRFSGRQFSNSRSEMNVSTLELGDSALYLCASSRGEDTYGYPFGSGTRLTVV.

This clonotype was recorded many times. The chain links TRBV20-1 to TRBJ2-7, with TRBD2 matching over 10 bases. With V trimmed by 0 bases and J by 5 bases, 10 bases remained unmatched. The CDR3 totals 16 residues. In germline, CDR1 is DFQATT, CDR2 SNEGSKA (reference sequence). CDR3 region: CSARELGLAPKNEQYF. CDR3 bases: TGCAGTGCTAGAGAGTTGGGACTAGCGCCTAAGAACGAGCAGTACTTC.

This clonotype has at least ten counts. The CDR3 loop is CATSGGDRTNYEQYF. The CDR3, as DNA: TGTGCCACCAGCGGAGGGGACAGAACCAACTACGAGCAGTACTTC. The chain carries TRBV15 and TRBJ2-7, with D maybe TRBD1 (7 bases). This CDR3 comprises 15 residues. V lost 5 bases and J 3 bases, leaving 17 bases between the germline ends. From germline, CDR1 is LNHNV and CDR2 YYDKDF (reference sequence).

On this clonotype itself: This may arise from a read error, as a much more abundant clone is one base away. The rearrangement links TRBV10-3 to TRBJ2-7; tentatively, D is TRBD2 (5 bases). Looked up from germline, CDR1 is ENHRY and CDR2 is SYGVKD. The CDR3 sequence is 12 residues long. The CDR3 region is CAICETGSEQYF. In DNA form, the CDR3 reads TGTGCCATCTGTGAGACGGGGAGCGAGCAGTACTTC.

This clonotype was observed a handful of times. J is TRBJ2-1 and V is TRBV2; D is uncertain. The CDR3 spans 12 residues. Deletions cut 3 bases from V and 8 bases from J, with 8 bases between. Per the germline V gene, CDR1 is SNHLY and CDR2 is FYNNEI. The CDR3 DNA reads TGTGCCAGCAGTGACGAATATGATGAGCAGTTCTTC. It specifies CASSDEYDEQFF.

This clonotype was seen a few times. V gene TRBV6-1 combines with J gene TRBJ1-5, with TRBD1 as a possible D gene (6 bases). Germline V gives CDR1 MNHNS, CDR2 SASEGT. This CDR3 is 13 amino acids long. The germline V and J ends were trimmed by 8 bases and 2 bases, with 10 bases remaining between them. In DNA form, the CDR3 reads TGTGCCAGCGGAGGGGGTGGCAATCAGCCCCAGCATTTT. It codes for CASGGGGNQPQHF.

This clonotype was counted between two and nine times. CDR3 DNA sequence: TGCGCCAGCAGCATGGTTGGGGGATTCCAGACCGGGGAGCTGTTTTTT. Translating gives CASSMVGGFQTGELFF. V usage is TRBV5-1 and J usage is TRBJ2-2; D possibly matches TRBD1 or TRBD2 (5 bases each). The CDR3 length is 16 residues. Germline V lookup: CDR1 SGHRS, CDR2 YFSETQ. Trimming took 4 bases from V and 5 from J, leaving 18 bases between them.

This clonotype was seen at least ten times. The chain couples TRBV6-1 to TRBJ2-7; D may be TRBD1 (6 bases). Germline V lookup: CDR1 MNHNS, CDR2 SASEGT. The V end lost 7 bases, the J end lost 3 bases, and 13 bases lay between the germline ends. The CDR3 spans 13 residues. The DNA for the CDR3 is TGTGCCAGCAAAGCCGGACAGATCTACGAGCAGTACTTC. Translated: CASKAGQIYEQYF.

This clonotype appeared a few times. This chain connects TRBV21-1 to TRBJ1-6. TRBV21-1 is termed a pseudogene. This CDR3 has 12 amino acids. CDR3 nucleotide sequence: TGTGCCAGCAGCAGACACGGCTACACCCTCCACTTT. Translated: CASSRHGYTLHF.

The genes are TRBV5-1 and TRBJ2-6, with D possibly being TRBD1 (6 bases). V dropped 4 bases and J dropped 6 bases, with 14 bases sitting between them. The length of the CDR3 is 15 residues. The germline V gene has CDR1 SGHRS and CDR2 YFSETQ. CDR3 amino acids: CASSPDSLAANVLTF. The CDR3 DNA reads TGCGCCAGCAGCCCGGACAGTCTCGCGGCCAACGTCCTGACTTTC. Filled out from reference TRBV5-1 and TRBJ2-6, the complete variable domain reads KAGVTQTPRYLIKTRGQQVTLSCSPISGHRSVSWYQQTPGQGLQFLFEYFSETQRNKGNFPGRFSGRQFSNSRSEMNVSTLELGDSALYLCASSPDSLAANVLTFGAGSRLTVL.

This clonotype was observed many times. The gene calls are TRBV5-6 and TRBJ2-1, with 7 bases that match TRBD2. Germline CDR1 reads SGHDT; CDR2 reads YYEEEE. V gave up 0 bases and J gave up 4 bases; unmatched junction bases: 7. CDR3 length equals 16 residues. The chain's CDR3 is CASSLAVLAEYNEQFF. As DNA, the CDR3 is TGTGCCAGCAGCTTGGCGGTCCTAGCGGAGTACAATGAGCAGTTCTTC.

This clonotype was seen at least ten times. This chain joins TRBV20-1 and TRBJ2-1, with D tentatively TRBD2 (5 bases). This CDR3 contains 15 residues. Trimming stripped 0 bases from V and 5 bases from J, with 14 bases between. Germline V CDR1 and CDR2: DFQATT, SNEGSKA (reference sequence). The CDR3 reads CSARDSREYHNEQFF. The DNA of the CDR3 is TGCAGTGCTAGAGATTCAAGGGAGTATCACAATGAGCAGTTCTTC.

This clonotype was picked up many times. The rearrangement joins TRBV29-1 to TRBJ2-7; D not resolved. The CDR3 is 11 amino acids. Looked up from germline, CDR1 is SQVTM and CDR2 is ANQGSEA. V was trimmed by 4 bases and J by 4 bases, leaving 8 bases between them. This CDR3 is CSVGLGYEQYF. In nucleotides, the CDR3 is TGCAGCGTTGGGCTGGGATACGAGCAGTACTTC.

The sample holds many counts of this clonotype. The chain links TRBV5-1 to TRBJ2-1; unclear D gene. Between the trimmed V and J ends, which lost 4 bases and 12 bases, there was a span of 17 bases. Germline CDR1 reads SGHRS; CDR2 reads YFSETQ. The CDR3 runs 13 residues. CDR3 protein: CASSLLSSSGQFF. In DNA, the CDR3 is TGCGCCAGCAGCCTGCTTTCATCGTCGGGGCAGTTCTTC.

This clonotype was recorded at least ten times. The V and J genes are TRBV7-9 and TRBJ1-1; no firm D call. Trimming removed 2 bases from V and 10 bases from J, with 14 bases in between. The CDR3 is made up of 13 amino acids. In germline, CDR1 is SEHNR, CDR2 FQNEAQ (reference sequence). Here the CDR3 reads CASSLIGEGLAFF. DNA for the CDR3: TGTGCCAGCAGCTTAATTGGGGAAGGTCTAGCTTTCTTT.

This clonotype came up a few times. The chain links TRBV20-1 to TRBJ2-7, with TRBD2 as a possible D gene (6 bases). Trimming pared 4 bases from V and 2 bases from J, leaving 27 bases between. Germline V gene lookup returns CDR1 DFQATT and CDR2 SNEGSKA (reference sequence). CDR3 length: 18 amino acids. In DNA form, the CDR3 reads TGCAGTGCTAAAGATCATCGTCCGGGACGGACTATCCCCTACGAGCAGTACTTC. Translation gives CSAKDHRPGRTIPYEQYF.